The table lists the clone carrying this TCR beta chain with many counts. Read coverage stops 3 residues before the CDR3 terminus; the germline J gene supplies the remainder. The source of the sample is a study of T cell clonality in common variable immunodeficiency. TCRdb's table, derived via immunoSEQ multiplex PCR, lists solely in-frame clones and lacks some. Observed in the sample are around 40,000 clones, none of them singletons. Trimming pared 2 bases from V and 8 bases from J, leaving 10 bases between. Germline V gene data show CDR1 as SGHKS and CDR2 as YYEKEE (reference sequence). The CDR3 spans 13 residues.

The chain uses TRBV5-5 and TRBJ2-2; no definite D call. The source material was peripheral blood mononuclear cells. The receptor was derived from a person aged 18 to 75 in good health. CDR3 region: CASSLGFSGELFF. Partial CDR3 DNA: TGTGCCAGCAGCTTAGGTTTTTCGGGGGAG.